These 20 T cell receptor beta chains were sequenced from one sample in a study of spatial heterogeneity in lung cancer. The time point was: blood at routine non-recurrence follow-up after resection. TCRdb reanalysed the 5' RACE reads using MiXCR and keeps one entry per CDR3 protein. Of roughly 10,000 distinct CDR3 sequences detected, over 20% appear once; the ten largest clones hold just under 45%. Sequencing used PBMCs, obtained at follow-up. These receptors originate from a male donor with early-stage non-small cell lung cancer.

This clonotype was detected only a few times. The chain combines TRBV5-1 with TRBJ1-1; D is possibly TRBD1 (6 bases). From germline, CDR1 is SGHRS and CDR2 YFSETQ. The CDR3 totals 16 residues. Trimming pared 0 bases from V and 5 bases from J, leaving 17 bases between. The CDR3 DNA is TGCGCCAGCAGCTTGGCCTACGGGGGGCTAAAGACTGAAGCTTTCTTT. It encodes CASSLAYGGLKTEAFF.

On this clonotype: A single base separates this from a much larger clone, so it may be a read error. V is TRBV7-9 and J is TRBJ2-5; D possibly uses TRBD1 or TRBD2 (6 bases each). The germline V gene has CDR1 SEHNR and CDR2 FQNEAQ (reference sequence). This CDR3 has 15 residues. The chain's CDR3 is CGSSYPPGAGETQYF. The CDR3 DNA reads TGTGGCAGCAGCTATCCGCCGGGGGCCGGGGAGACCCAGTACTTC.

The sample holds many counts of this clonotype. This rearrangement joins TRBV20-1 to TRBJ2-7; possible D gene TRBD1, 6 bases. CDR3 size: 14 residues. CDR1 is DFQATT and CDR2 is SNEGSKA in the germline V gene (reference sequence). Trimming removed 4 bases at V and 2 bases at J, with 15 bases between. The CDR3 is CSATPGHQTYEQYF. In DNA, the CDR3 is TGCAGTGCTACCCCGGGACACCAAACCTACGAGCAGTACTTC.

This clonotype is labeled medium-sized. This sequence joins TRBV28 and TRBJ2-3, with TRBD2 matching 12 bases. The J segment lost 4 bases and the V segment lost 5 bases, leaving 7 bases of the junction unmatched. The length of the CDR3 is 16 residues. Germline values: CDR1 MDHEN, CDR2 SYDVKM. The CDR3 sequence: CASSPPGLAGSDTQYF. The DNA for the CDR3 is TGTGCCAGCAGTCCACCGGGACTAGCGGGCTCAGATACGCAGTATTTT.

As DNA, the CDR3 is TGTGCCAGCAGGCCTGGGTCTGATACGCAGTATTTT. It translates to CASRPGSDTQYF. The chain links TRBV2 to TRBJ2-3; unclear D gene. Germline V gene data show CDR1 as SNHLY and CDR2 as FYNNEI. This CDR3 comprises 12 residues. V lost 6 bases and J lost 6, with 10 bases in between.

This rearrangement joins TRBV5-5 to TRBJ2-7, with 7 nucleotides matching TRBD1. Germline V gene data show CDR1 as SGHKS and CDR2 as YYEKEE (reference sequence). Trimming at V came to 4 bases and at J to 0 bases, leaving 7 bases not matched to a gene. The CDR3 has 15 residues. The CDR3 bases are TGTGCCAGCAGCGAGCCGACAGGGAGCTCCTACGAGCAGTACTTC. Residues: CASSEPTGSSYEQYF.

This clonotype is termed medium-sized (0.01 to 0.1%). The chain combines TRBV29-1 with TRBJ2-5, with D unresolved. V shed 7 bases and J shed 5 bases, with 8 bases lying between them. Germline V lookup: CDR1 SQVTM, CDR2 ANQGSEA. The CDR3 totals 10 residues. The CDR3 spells CSAPGETQYF. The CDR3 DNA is TGCAGCGCCCCTGGGGAGACCCAGTACTTC.

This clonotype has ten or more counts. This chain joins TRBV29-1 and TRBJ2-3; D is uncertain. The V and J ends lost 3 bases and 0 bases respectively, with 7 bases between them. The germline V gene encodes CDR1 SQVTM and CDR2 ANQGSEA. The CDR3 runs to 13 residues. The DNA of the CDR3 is TGCAGCGTTGAGCCTTATAGCACAGATACGCAGTATTTT. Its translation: CSVEPYSTDTQYF.

The CDR3 loop is CATSRVHSPNTGELFF. The CDR3 region has the DNA TGTGCCACCAGCAGAGTACACAGCCCGAACACCGGGGAGCTGTTTTTT. The rearrangement joins TRBV15 to TRBJ2-2; D gene ambiguous. CDR3 size: 16 residues. Germline V gene sequence: CDR1 LNHNV, CDR2 YYDKDF (reference sequence). The V gene lost 1 base and the J gene lost 0 bases, with 9 bases spanning the gap.

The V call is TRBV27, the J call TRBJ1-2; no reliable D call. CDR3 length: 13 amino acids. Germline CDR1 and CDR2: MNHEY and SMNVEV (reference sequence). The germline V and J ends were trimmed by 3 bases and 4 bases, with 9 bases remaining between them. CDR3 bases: TGTGCCAGCAGTTTCGCAGGCGTCTATGGCTACACCTTC. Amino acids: CASSFAGVYGYTF.

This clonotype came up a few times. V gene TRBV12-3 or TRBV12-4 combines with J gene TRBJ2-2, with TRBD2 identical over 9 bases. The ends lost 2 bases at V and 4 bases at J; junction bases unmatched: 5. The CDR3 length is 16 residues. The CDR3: CASSLSLAGFTGELFF. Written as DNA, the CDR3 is TGTGCCAGCAGTTTATCGCTAGCGGGATTCACCGGGGAGCTGTTTTTT.

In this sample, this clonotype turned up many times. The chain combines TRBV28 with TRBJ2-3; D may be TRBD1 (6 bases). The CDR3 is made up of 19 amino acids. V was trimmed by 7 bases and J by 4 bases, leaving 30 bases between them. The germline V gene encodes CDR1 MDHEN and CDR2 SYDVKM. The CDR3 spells CASTKKGVWDQAVADTQYF. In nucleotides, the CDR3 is TGTGCCAGCACCAAAAAGGGGGTCTGGGACCAGGCGGTGGCAGATACGCAGTATTTT.

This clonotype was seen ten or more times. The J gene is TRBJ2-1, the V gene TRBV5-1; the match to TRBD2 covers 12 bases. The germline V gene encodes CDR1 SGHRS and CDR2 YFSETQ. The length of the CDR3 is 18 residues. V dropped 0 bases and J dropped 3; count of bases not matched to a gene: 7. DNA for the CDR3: TGCGCCAGCAGCTTGGGTCTAGCGGGAGGGCCGTTCTACAATGAGCAGTTCTTC. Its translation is CASSLGLAGGPFYNEQFF.

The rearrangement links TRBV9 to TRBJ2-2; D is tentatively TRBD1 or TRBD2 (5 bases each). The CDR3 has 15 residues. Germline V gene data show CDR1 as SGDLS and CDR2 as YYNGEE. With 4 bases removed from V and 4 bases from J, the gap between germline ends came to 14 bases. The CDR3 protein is CASSTGTPTTGELFF. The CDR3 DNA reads TGTGCCAGCAGCACCGGGACCCCCACCACCGGGGAGCTGTTTTTT.

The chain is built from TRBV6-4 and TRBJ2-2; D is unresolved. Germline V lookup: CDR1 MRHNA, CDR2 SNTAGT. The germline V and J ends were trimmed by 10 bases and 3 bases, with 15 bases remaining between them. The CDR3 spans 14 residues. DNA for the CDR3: TGTGCCACTAATAGGGATATCGACACCGGGGAGCTGTTTTTT. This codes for CATNRDIDTGELFF.

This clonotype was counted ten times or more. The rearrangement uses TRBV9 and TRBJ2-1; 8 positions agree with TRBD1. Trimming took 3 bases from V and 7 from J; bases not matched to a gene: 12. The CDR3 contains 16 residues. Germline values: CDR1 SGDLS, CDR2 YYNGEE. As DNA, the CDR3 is TGTGCCAGCAGCGGAATAGCAGGGGGCGCGGGAAATGAGCAGTTCTTC. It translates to CASSGIAGGAGNEQFF.

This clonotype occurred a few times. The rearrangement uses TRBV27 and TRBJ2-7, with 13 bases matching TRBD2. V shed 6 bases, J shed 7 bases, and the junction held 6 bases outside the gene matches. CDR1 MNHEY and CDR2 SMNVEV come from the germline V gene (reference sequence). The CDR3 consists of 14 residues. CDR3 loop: CASSTLAGGDEQYF. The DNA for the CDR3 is TGTGCCAGCAGCACACTAGCGGGAGGGGATGAGCAGTACTTC.

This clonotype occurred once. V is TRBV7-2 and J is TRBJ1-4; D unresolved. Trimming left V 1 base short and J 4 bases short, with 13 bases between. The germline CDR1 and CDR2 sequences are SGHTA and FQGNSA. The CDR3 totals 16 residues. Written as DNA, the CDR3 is TGTGCCAGCAGCTTAGGGGCCCTTCCACTTAATGAAAAACTGTTTTTT. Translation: CASSLGALPLNEKLFF.

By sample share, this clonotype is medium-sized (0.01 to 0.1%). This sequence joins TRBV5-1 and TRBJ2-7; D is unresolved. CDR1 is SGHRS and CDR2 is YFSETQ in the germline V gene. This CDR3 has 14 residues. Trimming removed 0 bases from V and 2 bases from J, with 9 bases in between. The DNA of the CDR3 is TGCGCCAGCAGCTTGGATATGGCCCCCTACGAGCAGTACTTC. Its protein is CASSLDMAPYEQYF.

CDR3 coding DNA: TGTGCCAGCAGCTTTGGGGGGCGGACAGATACGCAGTATTTT. It is translated as CASSFGGRTDTQYF. The chain is built from TRBV5-6 and TRBJ2-3; D could derive from TRBD1 or TRBD2 (6 bases each). V was pared by 2 bases and J by 3 bases, with 10 bases between. This CDR3 spans 14 amino acids. Germline V gives CDR1 SGHDT, CDR2 YYEEEE.